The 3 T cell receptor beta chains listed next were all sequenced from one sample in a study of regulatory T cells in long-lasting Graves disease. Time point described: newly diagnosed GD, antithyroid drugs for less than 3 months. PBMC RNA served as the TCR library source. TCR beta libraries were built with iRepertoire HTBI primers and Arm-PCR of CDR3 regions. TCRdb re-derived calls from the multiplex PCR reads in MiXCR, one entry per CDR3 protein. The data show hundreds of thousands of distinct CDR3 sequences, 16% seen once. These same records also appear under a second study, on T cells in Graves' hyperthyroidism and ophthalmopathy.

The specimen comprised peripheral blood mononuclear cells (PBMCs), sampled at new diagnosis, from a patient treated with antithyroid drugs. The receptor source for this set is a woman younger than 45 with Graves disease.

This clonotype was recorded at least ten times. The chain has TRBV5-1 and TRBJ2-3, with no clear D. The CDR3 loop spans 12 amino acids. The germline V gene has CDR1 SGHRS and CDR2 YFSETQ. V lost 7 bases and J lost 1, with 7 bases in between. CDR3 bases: TGCGCCAGCTTTACCCGCACAGATACGCAGTATTTT. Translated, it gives CASFTRTDTQYF.

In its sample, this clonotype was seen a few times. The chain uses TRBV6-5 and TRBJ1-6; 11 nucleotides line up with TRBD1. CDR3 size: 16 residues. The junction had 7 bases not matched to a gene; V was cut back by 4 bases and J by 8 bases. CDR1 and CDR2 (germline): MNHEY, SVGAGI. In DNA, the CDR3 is TGTGCCAGCAGTTTAATTCCGGGACAGGGGGATTCACCCCTCCACTTT. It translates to CASSLIPGQGDSPLHF.

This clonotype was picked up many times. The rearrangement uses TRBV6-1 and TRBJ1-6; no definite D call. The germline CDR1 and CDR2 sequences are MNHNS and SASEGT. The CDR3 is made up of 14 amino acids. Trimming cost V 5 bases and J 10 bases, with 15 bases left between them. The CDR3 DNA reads TGTGCCAGCAGTCCCGAAGTGGTCTCATCACCCCTCCACTTT. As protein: CASSPEVVSSPLHF.